A single TCR beta chain is shown here with its context. These data are taken from a study of T cells in Graves' hyperthyroidism and ophthalmopathy. The CDR3 regions of TCR beta were amplified from RNA transcripts. An initial round of RT-PCR targeting the TCR CDR3 relied on the HTBI primer set. TCRdb independently ran MiXCR on the multiplex PCR reads; one entry per CDR3 protein. The table lists approximately 560,000 distinct CDR3 sequences, 46% of them singletons. The CDR3 has 14 amino acids. Trimming shortened V by 5 bases and J by 7 bases, and 15 bases separated the two germline ends. Germline CDR1 SGHAT, CDR2 FQNNGV.

The rearrangement joins TRBV11-2 to TRBJ1-5, with D hard to call. This TCR was sampled from a woman aged 18-29 years with Graves' hyperthyroidism. The specimen was peripheral blood or thyroid tissue (not recorded which). The CDR3 spells CASSHTGLGQPQHF. DNA for the CDR3: TGTGCCAGCAGCCATACCGGCTTGGGGCAGCCCCAGCATTTT.